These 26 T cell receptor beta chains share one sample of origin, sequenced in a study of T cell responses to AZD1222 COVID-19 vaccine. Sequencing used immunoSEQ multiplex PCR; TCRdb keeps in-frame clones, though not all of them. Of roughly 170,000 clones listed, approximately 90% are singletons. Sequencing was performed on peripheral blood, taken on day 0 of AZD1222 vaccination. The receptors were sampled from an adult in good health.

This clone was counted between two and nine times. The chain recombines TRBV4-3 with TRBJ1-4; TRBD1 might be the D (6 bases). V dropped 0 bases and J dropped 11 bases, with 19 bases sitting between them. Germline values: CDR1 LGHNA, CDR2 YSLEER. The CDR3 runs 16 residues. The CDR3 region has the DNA TGCGCCAGCAGCCAAGAATGGGGGGCGTCTGGAGGGAAACTGTTTTTT. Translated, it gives CASSQEWGASGGKLFF.

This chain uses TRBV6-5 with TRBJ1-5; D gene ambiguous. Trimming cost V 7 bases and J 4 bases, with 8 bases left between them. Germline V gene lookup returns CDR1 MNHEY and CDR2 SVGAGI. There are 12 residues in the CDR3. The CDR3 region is CASTVGNQPQHF. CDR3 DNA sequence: TGTGCCAGCACCGTGGGGAATCAGCCCCAGCATTTT.

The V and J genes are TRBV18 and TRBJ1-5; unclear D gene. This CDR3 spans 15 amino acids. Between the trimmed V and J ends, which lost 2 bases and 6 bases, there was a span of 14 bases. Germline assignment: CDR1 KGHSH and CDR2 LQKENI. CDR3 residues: CASSPAPVRSQPQHF. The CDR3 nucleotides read TGTGCCAGCTCACCAGCCCCGGTGAGAAGTCAGCCCCAGCATTTT.

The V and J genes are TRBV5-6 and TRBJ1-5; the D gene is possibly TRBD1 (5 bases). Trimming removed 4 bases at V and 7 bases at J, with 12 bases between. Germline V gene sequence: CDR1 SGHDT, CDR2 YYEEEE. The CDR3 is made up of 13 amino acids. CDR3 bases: TGTGCCAGCAGCCCAGACGGGGGGCAGCCCCAGCATTTT. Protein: CASSPDGGQPQHF.

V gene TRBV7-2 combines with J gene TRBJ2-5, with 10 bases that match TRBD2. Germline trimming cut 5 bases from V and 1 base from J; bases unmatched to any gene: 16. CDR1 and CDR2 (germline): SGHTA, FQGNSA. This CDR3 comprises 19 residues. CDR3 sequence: CASSPHSSGGKFRQETQYF. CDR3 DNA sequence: TGTGCCAGCAGCCCACATTCTAGCGGGGGAAAATTCCGCCAAGAGACCCAGTACTTC.

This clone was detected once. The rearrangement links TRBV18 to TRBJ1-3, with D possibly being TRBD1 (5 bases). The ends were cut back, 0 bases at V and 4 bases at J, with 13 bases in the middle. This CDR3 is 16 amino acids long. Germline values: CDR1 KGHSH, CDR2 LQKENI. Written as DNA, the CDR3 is TGTGCCAGCTCACCACCTCGGGGCTTAAGAGGAAACACCATATATTTT. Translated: CASSPPRGLRGNTIYF. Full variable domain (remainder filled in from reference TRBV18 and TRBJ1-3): NAGVMQNPRHLVRRRGQEARLRCSPMKGHSHVYWYRQLPEEGLKFMVYLQKENIIDESGMPKERFSAEFPKEGPSILRIQQVVRGDSAAYFCASSPPRGLRGNTIYFGEGSWLTVV.

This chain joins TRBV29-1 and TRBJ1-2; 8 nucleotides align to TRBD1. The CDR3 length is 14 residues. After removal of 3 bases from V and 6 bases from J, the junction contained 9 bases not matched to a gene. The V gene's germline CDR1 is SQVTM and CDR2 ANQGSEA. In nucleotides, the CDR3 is TGCAGCGTTGACACAGGGGGTAATTTCAATGGCTACACCTTC. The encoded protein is CSVDTGGNFNGYTF.

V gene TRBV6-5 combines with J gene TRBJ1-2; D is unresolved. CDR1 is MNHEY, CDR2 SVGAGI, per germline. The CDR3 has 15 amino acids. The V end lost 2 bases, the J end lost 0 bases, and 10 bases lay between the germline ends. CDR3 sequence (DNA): TGTGCCAGCAGTTACATGGGCCGACCTAACTATGGCTACACCTTC. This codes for CASSYMGRPNYGYTF.

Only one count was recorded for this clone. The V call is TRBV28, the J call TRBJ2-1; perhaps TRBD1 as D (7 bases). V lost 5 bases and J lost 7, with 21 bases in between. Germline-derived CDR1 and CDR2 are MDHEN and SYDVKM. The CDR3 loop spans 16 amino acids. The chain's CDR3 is CASSPWGVQGMNEQFF. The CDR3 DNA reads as TGTGCCAGCAGTCCCTGGGGGGTACAGGGGATGAATGAGCAGTTCTTC.

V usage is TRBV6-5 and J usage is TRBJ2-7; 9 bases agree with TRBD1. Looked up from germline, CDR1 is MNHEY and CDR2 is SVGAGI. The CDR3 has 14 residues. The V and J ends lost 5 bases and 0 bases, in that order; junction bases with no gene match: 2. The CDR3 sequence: CASSRGQGSYEQYF. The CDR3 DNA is TGTGCCAGCAGTAGGGGACAGGGCTCCTACGAGCAGTACTTC.

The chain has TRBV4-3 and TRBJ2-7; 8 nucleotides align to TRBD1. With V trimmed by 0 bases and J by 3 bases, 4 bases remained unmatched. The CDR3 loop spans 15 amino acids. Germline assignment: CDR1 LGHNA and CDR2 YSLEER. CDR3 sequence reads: CASSQEGQGSYEQYF. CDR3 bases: TGCGCCAGCAGCCAAGAAGGACAGGGTAGCTACGAGCAGTACTTC.

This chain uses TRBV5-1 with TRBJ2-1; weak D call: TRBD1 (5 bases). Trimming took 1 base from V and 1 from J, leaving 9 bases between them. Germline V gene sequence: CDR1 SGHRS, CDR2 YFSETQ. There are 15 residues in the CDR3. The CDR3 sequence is CASSLFQGSYNEQFF. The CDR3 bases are TGCGCCAGCAGCTTGTTTCAGGGTTCCTACAATGAGCAGTTCTTC.

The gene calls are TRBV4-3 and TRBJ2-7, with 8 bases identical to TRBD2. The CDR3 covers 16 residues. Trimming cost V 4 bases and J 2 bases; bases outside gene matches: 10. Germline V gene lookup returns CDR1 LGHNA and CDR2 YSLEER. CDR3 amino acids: CASSPDQRAGAYEQYF. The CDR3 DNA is TGCGCCAGCAGCCCTGATCAGAGAGCGGGGGCCTACGAGCAGTACTTC.

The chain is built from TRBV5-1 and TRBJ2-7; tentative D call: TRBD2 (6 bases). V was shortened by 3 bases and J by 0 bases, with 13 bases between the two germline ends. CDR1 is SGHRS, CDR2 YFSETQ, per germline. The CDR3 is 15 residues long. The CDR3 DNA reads TGCGCCAGCAGCTCGAAACCGACTAGCTCCTACGAGCAGTACTTC. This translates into CASSSKPTSSYEQYF.

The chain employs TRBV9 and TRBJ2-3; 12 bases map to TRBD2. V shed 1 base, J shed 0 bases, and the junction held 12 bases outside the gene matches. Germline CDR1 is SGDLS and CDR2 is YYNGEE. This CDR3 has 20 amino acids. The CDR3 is CASSVFLGLAGPRSTDTQYF. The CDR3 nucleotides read TGTGCCAGCAGCGTATTCCTCGGACTAGCGGGGCCACGTAGCACAGATACGCAGTATTTT.

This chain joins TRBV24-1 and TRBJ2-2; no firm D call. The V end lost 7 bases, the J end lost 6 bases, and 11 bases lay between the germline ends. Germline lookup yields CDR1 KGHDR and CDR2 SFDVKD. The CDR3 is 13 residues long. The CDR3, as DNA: TGTGCCACCAGCGACCGCCTGGCCGGGGAGCTGTTTTTT. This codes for CATSDRLAGELFF.

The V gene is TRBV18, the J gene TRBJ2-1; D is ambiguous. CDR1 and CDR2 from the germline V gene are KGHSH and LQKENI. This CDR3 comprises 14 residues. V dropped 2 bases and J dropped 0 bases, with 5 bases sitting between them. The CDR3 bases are TGTGCCAGCTCACCATCCGTCTCCTACAATGAGCAGTTCTTC. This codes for CASSPSVSYNEQFF.

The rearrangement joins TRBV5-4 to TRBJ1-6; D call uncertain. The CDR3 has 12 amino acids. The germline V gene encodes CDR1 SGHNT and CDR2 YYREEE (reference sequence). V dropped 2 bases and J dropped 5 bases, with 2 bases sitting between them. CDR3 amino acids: CASSFDNSPLHF. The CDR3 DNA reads TGTGCCAGCAGCTTCGATAATTCACCCCTCCACTTT.

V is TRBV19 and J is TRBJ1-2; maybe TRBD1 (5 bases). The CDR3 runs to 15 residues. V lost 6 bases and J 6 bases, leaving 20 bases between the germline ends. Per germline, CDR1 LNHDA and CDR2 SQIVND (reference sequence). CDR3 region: CASSGRTGDRDGYTF. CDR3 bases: TGTGCCAGTAGCGGCAGGACGGGGGATAGGGATGGCTACACCTTC.

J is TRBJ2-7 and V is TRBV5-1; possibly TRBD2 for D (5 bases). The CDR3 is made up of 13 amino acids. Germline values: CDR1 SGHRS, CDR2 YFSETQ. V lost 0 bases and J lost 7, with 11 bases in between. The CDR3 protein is CASSLANPGEQYF. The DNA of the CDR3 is TGCGCCAGCAGCTTGGCCAATCCGGGGGAGCAGTACTTC. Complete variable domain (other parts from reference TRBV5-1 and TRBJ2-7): KAGVTQTPRYLIKTRGQQVTLSCSPISGHRSVSWYQQTPGQGLQFLFEYFSETQRNKGNFPGRFSGRQFSNSRSEMNVSTLELGDSALYLCASSLANPGEQYFGPGTRLTVT.

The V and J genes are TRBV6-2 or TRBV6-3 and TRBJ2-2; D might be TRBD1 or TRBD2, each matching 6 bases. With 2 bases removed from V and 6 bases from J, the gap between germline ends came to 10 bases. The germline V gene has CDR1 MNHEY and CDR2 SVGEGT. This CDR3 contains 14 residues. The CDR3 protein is CASSYLGGPGELFF. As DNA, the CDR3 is TGTGCCAGCAGTTACCTCGGGGGCCCCGGGGAGCTGTTTTTT.

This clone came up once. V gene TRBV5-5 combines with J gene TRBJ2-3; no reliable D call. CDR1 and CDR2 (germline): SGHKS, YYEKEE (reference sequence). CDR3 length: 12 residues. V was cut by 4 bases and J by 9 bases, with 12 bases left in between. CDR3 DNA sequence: TGTGCCAGCAGCCTCGAAACCACGACGCAGTATTTT. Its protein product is CASSLETTTQYF.

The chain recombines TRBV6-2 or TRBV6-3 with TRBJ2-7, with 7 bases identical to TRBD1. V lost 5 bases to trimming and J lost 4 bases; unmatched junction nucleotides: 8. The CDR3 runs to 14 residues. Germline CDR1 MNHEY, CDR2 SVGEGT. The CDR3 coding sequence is TGTGCCAGCAGTCGCTTGACAGGGATGTACGAGCAGTACTTC. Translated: CASSRLTGMYEQYF.

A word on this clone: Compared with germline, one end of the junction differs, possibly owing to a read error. As DNA, the CDR3 is TGTGCCAGCAGCTTAGATCGACAGGCCTTGGGATTC. This sequence encodes CASSLDRQALGF. V and J are TRBV7-8 and TRBJ2-7, with D tentatively TRBD1 (6 bases). The germline V gene has CDR1 SGHVS and CDR2 FQNEAQ. This CDR3 is built from 12 residues.

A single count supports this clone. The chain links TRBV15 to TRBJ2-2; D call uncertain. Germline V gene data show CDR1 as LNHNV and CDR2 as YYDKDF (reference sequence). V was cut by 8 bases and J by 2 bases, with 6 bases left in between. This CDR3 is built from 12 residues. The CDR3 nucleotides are TGTGCCACCTTACTCAACACCGGGGAGCTGTTTTTT. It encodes CATLLNTGELFF.

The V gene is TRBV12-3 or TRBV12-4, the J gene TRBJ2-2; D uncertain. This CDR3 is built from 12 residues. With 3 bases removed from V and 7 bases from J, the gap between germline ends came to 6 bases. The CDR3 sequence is CASSFVRGELFF. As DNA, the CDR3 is TGTGCCAGCAGTTTTGTTCGCGGGGAGCTGTTTTTT.